This entry is about one T cell receptor (beta chain). Its antigen is as yet unknown. TCRdb keeps only in-frame clones here, not all; method: immunoSEQ multiplex PCR. This sample has 130,000 to 150,000 clones, with about 93% found just once. V was cut by 2 bases and J by 4 bases, with 11 bases left in between. The CDR3 length is 14 residues. Per germline, CDR1 ENHRY and CDR2 SYGVKD. This specimen belongs to a study of T cell responses to AZD1222 COVID-19 vaccine. Overall study results and limits: Nearly half of spike-specific TCRs reportedly go after variant regions that carry no mutations. Vaccination with two AZD1222 doses was followed by a rise in Spike-specific TCR breadth and depth.

This receptor was obtained from an adult in good health. The material sequenced was peripheral blood, taken on day 0 of MenACWY control vaccination. The chain joins TRBV10-3 to TRBJ2-5; TRBD2 is a possible D gene (6 bases). The CDR3 nucleotides read TGTGCCATCAGTGAGCTTGAGGGAGGAGAGACCCAGTACTTC. Translating it yields CAISELEGGETQYF.